A selection of T cell receptor beta chains follows, all from one sample in a study of cytomegalovirus exposure and HLA in healthy donors. Sequencing was performed with immunoSEQ multiplex PCR; in TCRdb, only in-frame clones are kept and a portion is missing. The sample includes around 130,000 clones, around 81% of them seen just once. The sample consisted of PBMCs. The receptor source for this set is a woman aged 40 to 55 in good health and CMV-seronegative. The CDR3 runs from the conserved cysteine through the conserved F or W. The order of the fields is clone size, V gene, J gene, D gene, CDR3 protein, CDR3 DNA. D genes are given only for firm matches. The size entry is marked missing in some rows and otherwise reads once, few, many or a size class.

clone size: -; V gene: TRBV18; J gene: TRBJ1-2; D gene: TRBD1; CDR3 protein: CASSRTGESYGYTF; CDR3 DNA: TGTGCCAGCTCACGGACAGGAGAAAGCTATGGCTACACCTTC
clone size: -; V gene: TRBV7-8; J gene: TRBJ1-5; D gene: TRBD1; CDR3 protein: CASSSETGWENSNQPQHF; CDR3 DNA: TGTGCCAGCAGCTCAGAGACAGGGTGGGAGAATAGCAATCAGCCCCAGCATTTT
clone size: -; V gene: TRBV19; J gene: TRBJ1-4; D gene: -; CDR3 protein: CASNLADGATNEKLFF; CDR3 DNA: TGTGCCAGTAACCTAGCTGACGGCGCAACTAATGAAAAACTGTTTTTT
clone size: once; V gene: TRBV19; J gene: TRBJ1-5; D gene: -; CDR3 protein: CASSISGVQPQHF; CDR3 DNA: TGTGCCAGTAGTATATCCGGAGTCCAGCCCCAGCATTTT
clone size: few; V gene: TRBV5-1; J gene: TRBJ2-5; D gene: -; CDR3 protein: CASSVGRGRGETQYF; CDR3 DNA: TGCGCCAGCAGCGTCGGGAGGGGGCGAGGGGAGACCCAGTACTTC
clone size: few; V gene: TRBV10-2; J gene: TRBJ1-1; D gene: -; CDR3 protein: CASSNRENTEAFF; CDR3 DNA: TGCGCCAGCAGTAACAGGGAGAACACTGAAGCTTTCTTT
clone size: -; V gene: TRBV5-1; J gene: TRBJ2-2; D gene: TRBD2; CDR3 protein: CASSLPIAGGHTGELFF; CDR3 DNA: TGCGCCAGCAGCTTGCCAATAGCGGGGGGGCACACCGGGGAGCTGTTTTTT
clone size: -; V gene: TRBV5-1; J gene: TRBJ2-3; D gene: TRBD2; CDR3 protein: CASSGGRLAGGHDTQYF; CDR3 DNA: TGCGCCAGCAGCGGGGGCAGACTAGCGGGAGGACATGATACGCAGTATTTT
clone size: -; V gene: TRBV18; J gene: TRBJ1-5; D gene: -; CDR3 protein: CASSSTTGPEQPQHF; CDR3 DNA: TGTGCCAGCTCATCAACGACAGGCCCGGAGCAGCCCCAGCATTTT
clone size: -; V gene: TRBV7-8; J gene: TRBJ1-1; D gene: -; CDR3 protein: CASSLVVVAGGVGTEAFF; CDR3 DNA: TGTGCCAGCAGCTTAGTCGTCGTGGCGGGAGGGGTGGGCACTGAAGCTTTCTTT
clone size: -; V gene: TRBV4-2; J gene: TRBJ1-1; D gene: -; CDR3 protein: CASSQFQEGTEAFF; CDR3 DNA: TGTGCCAGCAGCCAATTTCAGGAGGGCACTGAAGCTTTCTTT
clone size: -; V gene: TRBV6-1; J gene: TRBJ1-1; D gene: -; CDR3 protein: CASSEMIGANTEAFF; CDR3 DNA: TGTGCCAGCAGTGAAATGATTGGGGCCAACACTGAAGCTTTCTTT
clone size: -; V gene: TRBV18; J gene: TRBJ2-5; D gene: -; CDR3 protein: CASSPTRQETQYF; CDR3 DNA: TGTGCCAGCTCACCAACCAGGCAAGAGACCCAGTACTTC
clone size: -; V gene: TRBV21-1; J gene: TRBJ2-7; D gene: -; CDR3 protein: CASSKGEALYEQYF; CDR3 DNA: TGTGCCAGCAGCAAAGGCGAGGCCCTTTACGAGCAGTACTTC
clone size: -; V gene: TRBV9; J gene: TRBJ2-1; D gene: TRBD2; CDR3 protein: CASSAKRGAGTSYNEQFF; CDR3 DNA: TGTGCCAGCAGCGCCAAGCGTGGTGCCGGGACTAGCTACAATGAGCAGTTCTTC
clone size: -; V gene: TRBV5-4; J gene: TRBJ1-1; D gene: -; CDR3 protein: CASSLGGGNTEAFF; CDR3 DNA: TGTGCCAGCAGCCTCGGCGGGGGGAACACTGAAGCTTTCTTT